The rows below give T cell receptor beta chains drawn from one sample of a study of graft-versus-host responses after intestinal transplantation. The antigens of these receptors remain unknown. Profiled with immunoSEQ multiplex PCR; TCRdb holds only in-frame clones, not every one. The repertoire holds tens of thousands of clones, with about 90% as singletons. This specimen was unstimulated CD8+ T cells sorted from spleen or lymph node cells, taken before intestinal transplant. These receptors all stem from a human donor who received an intestinal transplant. CDR3s include the opening cysteine and the closing phenylalanine or tryptophan. A D gene is named only where the DNA matches it firmly. Clone size is not always given. Where it is, it says once, few, many or a class for expanded clones.

>-|TRBJ1-4|-|TRBV23-1
CASRPGKGGEKLFF
TGCGCCAGCAGGCCAGGGAAAGGCGGTGAAAAACTGTTTTTT
>-|TRBJ2-3|TRBD1|TRBV7-3
CASSPGQGGADTQYF
TGTGCCAGCAGCCCTGGACAGGGGGGAGCAGATACGCAGTATTTT
>once|TRBJ2-1|-|TRBV11-3
CASSSSGTSSYNEQFF
TGTGCCAGCAGCTCGAGCGGAACCAGCTCCTACAATGAGCAGTTCTTC
>-|TRBJ2-1|-|TRBV25-1
CASSEGPWWEGGQFF
TGTGCCAGCAGTGAAGGGCCGTGGTGGGAGGGGGGGCAGTTCTTC
>-|TRBJ2-1|-|TRBV19
CASSMEQNNEQFF
TGTGCCAGTAGTATGGAGCAAAACAATGAGCAGTTCTTC
>-|TRBJ2-3|-|TRBV5-1
CASSYSGGGQGQYF
TGCGCCAGCAGTTACTCCGGTGGGGGCCAGGGGCAGTATTTT
>-|TRBJ2-7|TRBD2|TRBV5-6
CASSLAAGEDEQYF
TGTGCCAGCAGCTTGGCGGCGGGGGAGGACGAGCAGTACTTC
>-|TRBJ1-3|-|TRBV7-9
CASSKDSGNTIYF
TGTGCCAGCAGCAAGGACAGCGGAAACACCATATATTTT
>-|TRBJ2-3|-|TRBV7-9
CASSRTRYTQYF
TGTGCCAGCAGCCGTACCAGATATACGCAGTATTTT
>few|TRBJ1-2|-|TRBV6-6
CASSWEAGYGYTF
TGTGCCAGCAGTTGGGAGGCGGGCTATGGCTACACCTTC
>-|TRBJ2-1|-|TRBV7-9
CASSLWNGHRFF
TGTGCCAGCAGCTTATGGAACGGACACCGGTTCTTC
>-|TRBJ2-3|TRBD2|TRBV2
CASSRGGGPLDTQYF
TGTGCCAGCAGTCGTGGCGGGGGGCCCTTGGATACGCAGTATTTT
>-|TRBJ2-1|TRBD2|TRBV11-1
CASSYVTSGSNEQFF
TGTGCCAGCAGCTATGTAACTAGCGGGAGTAATGAGCAGTTCTTC
>-|TRBJ2-5|-|TRBV6-6
CASSFPATGEETQYF
TGTGCCAGCAGCTTCCCTGCCACGGGGGAAGAGACCCAGTACTTC
>-|TRBJ2-1|-|TRBV15
CATSRPTTGSNEQFF
TGTGCCACCAGCAGACCCACGACTGGAAGCAATGAGCAGTTCTTC
>-|TRBJ2-3|TRBD2|TRBV19
CASSRLAASTDTQYF
TGTGCCAGTAGCAGACTAGCGGCTAGCACAGATACGCAGTATTTT
>-|TRBJ2-7|-|TRBV5-5
CASSLGGNGYEQYF
TGTGCCAGCAGCTTAGGAGGGAATGGCTACGAGCAGTACTTC
>-|TRBJ1-2|-|TRBV10-3
CAISESPTGFNYGYTF
TGTGCCATCAGTGAGTCGCCGACAGGATTTAACTATGGCTACACCTTC
>-|TRBJ2-5|TRBD2|TRBV7-8
CASSSRVPKPPGLGTQYF
TGTGCCAGCAGCTCCAGGGTCCCAAAGCCCCCGGGACTAGGGACCCAGTACTTC
>once|TRBJ1-2|TRBD1|TRBV28
CASRGQGLINGYTF
TGTGCCAGCCGGGGACAGGGTTTAATCAATGGCTACACCTTC
>-|TRBJ2-2|-|TRBV6-1
CASERGGGTGELFF
TGTGCCAGCGAGCGTGGCGGCGGCACCGGGGAGCTGTTTTTT
>-|TRBJ2-1|-|TRBV6-5
CATQIGVNEQFF
TGTGCCACCCAAATAGGGGTTAATGAGCAGTTCTTC
>-|TRBJ2-2|-|TRBV5-1
CASFGNGELFF
TGCGCCAGCTTCGGGAACGGGGAGCTGTTTTTT
>once|TRBJ1-2|-|TRBV13
CASSLSVWGDGYTF
TGTGCCAGCAGCTTATCCGTTTGGGGGGACGGCTACACCTTC
>-|TRBJ1-2|-|TRBV2
CASSESKEIVTNYGYTF
TGTGCCAGCAGTGAATCGAAGGAGATAGTGACCAACTATGGCTACACCTTC
>few|TRBJ1-2|TRBD1|TRBV19
CASSAIRGRHYGYTF
TGTGCCAGTAGTGCGATCAGGGGGCGTCACTATGGCTACACCTTC
>-|TRBJ2-3|-|TRBV7-9
CANETGREESTDTQYF
TGTGCCAACGAGACAGGCCGGGAAGAGAGCACAGATACGCAGTATTTT
>once|TRBJ1-5|TRBD1|TRBV4-1
CASSPDRGSQPQHF
TGCGCCAGCAGCCCGGACAGGGGGTCTCAGCCCCAGCATTTT
>-|TRBJ2-5|-|TRBV5-6
CASSPQPTSKETQYF
TGTGCCAGCAGCCCCCAACCGACTAGTAAAGAGACCCAGTACTTC
>-|TRBJ2-1|TRBD2|TRBV9
CASSPYGSASGGSGQFF
TGTGCCAGCAGCCCGTACGGTTCAGCTAGCGGGGGGTCCGGGCAGTTCTTC
>few|TRBJ2-1|TRBD1|TRBV2
CASSEEGGQGARNEQFF
TGTGCCAGCAGTGAAGAAGGGGGTCAGGGGGCGCGCAATGAGCAGTTCTTC
>-|TRBJ2-1|TRBD2|TRBV5-6
CASSLPSGAYNEQFF
TGTGCCAGCAGCTTACCTAGCGGGGCCTACAATGAGCAGTTCTTC
>-|TRBJ2-2|TRBD2|TRBV4-2
CASSQDPSGNTGELFF
TGTGCCAGCAGCCAAGATCCTAGCGGGAACACCGGGGAGCTGTTTTTT
>-|TRBJ1-1|-|TRBV28
CASSLVAEGTEAFF
TGTGCCAGCAGTTTAGTCGCCGAGGGAACTGAAGCTTTCTTT
>-|TRBJ1-5|-|TRBV16
CASSLDRATGVGSNQPQHF
TGTGCCAGCAGCCTCGACCGGGCCACAGGTGTGGGTAGCAATCAGCCCCAGCATTTT